The present entry profiles one T cell receptor beta chain with its context. No antigen is known for it. The data stem from a study of T cell responses to AZD1222 COVID-19 vaccine. General study findings and limits: A reported finding is that nearly half of spike-specific TCRs target unmutated variant regions. It should be noted that donors were predominantly white British and more often female, and clonal diversity was possibly underestimated. Spike was spanned by vaccine-associated CD4 TCRs, with dominance at 160-218 and 743-854. The breadth and depth of Spike-specific TCRs increased once two AZD1222 doses had been given.

The germline V gene encodes CDR1 GTSNPN and CDR2 SVGIG (reference sequence). Trimming cost V 0 bases and J 8 bases, with 10 bases left between them. This CDR3 spans 12 amino acids. Some clones are missing from TCRdb's copy, which holds only in-frame ones; the method was immunoSEQ multiplex PCR. The sample has about 86,000 clones; more than 70% are singletons. The specimen comprised peripheral blood, sampled 28 days after the second AZD1222 dose. The TCR comes from an adult who received the AZD1222 COVID-19 vaccine. This chain connects TRBV30 to TRBJ1-2; D call uncertain. The CDR3 here is CAWSVGSRGYTF. DNA for the CDR3: TGTGCCTGGAGTGTGGGATCGAGAGGCTACACCTTC. Together with reference TRBV30 and TRBJ1-2, the CDR3 gives the full variable domain: SQTIHQWPATLVQPVGSPLSLECTVEGTSNPNLYWYRQAAGRGLQLLFYSVGIGQISSEVPQNLSASRPQDRQFILSSKKLLLSDSGFYLCAWSVGSRGYTFGSGTRLTVV.